This T cell receptor beta chain was sequenced for a study of blood T cell repertoires in COVID-19. Study-level background: The analysed material was cDNA or gDNA that came from T cells, B-cell-depleted T cells, or PBMCs.

In germline, CDR1 is MNHEY, CDR2 SMNVEV (reference sequence). Trimming took off 6 bases at V and 7 bases at J, with 12 bases between the two ends. The CDR3 contains 13 residues. Exposed enrollees had met someone with a PCR-confirmed or clinician-diagnosed COVID-19 case at some point within the 2 weeks before study entry. TCRdb's table, derived via immunoSEQ multiplex PCR, lists solely in-frame clones and lacks some. The data contain some 320,000 clones, roughly nine tenths of them seen just once; the ten biggest clones take up less than 3%. The chain carries TRBV27 and TRBJ2-2; D possibly corresponds to TRBD1 (5 bases). This TCR was sampled from a woman aged 45-65 years who had been exposed to COVID-19. The material sequenced was PBMCs or T cells enriched from blood (not recorded which). The CDR3 DNA sequence: TGTGCCAGCAGAAACTCAGGGATCGGGGAGCTGTTTTTT. Amino acid sequence: CASRNSGIGELFF.